One and the same sample provided the 25 T cell receptor beta chains below, sequenced in a study of T cell responses to AZD1222 COVID-19 vaccine. Data came from immunoSEQ multiplex PCR; TCRdb stores just in-frame clones and leaves some out. This repertoire shows under 150,000 clones, 88% found once; its top ten account for less than 6.5%. Sequenced material: peripheral blood, taken 28 days after the second AZD1222 dose. All receptors come from an adult who received the AZD1222 COVID-19 vaccine.

The chain links TRBV10-3 to TRBJ1-4; weak D call: TRBD1 (5 bases). This CDR3 spans 14 amino acids. V lost 1 base, J lost 11 bases, and 14 bases lay in between. Germline V gene lookup returns CDR1 ENHRY and CDR2 SYGVKD. In nucleotides, the CDR3 is TGTGCCATCAGTGAGTTGTGGGGGGTGGAGAAACTGTTTTTT. This translates into CAISELWGVEKLFF.

The chain is built from TRBV7-9 and TRBJ2-7; TRBD1 aligns across 11 bases. The CDR3 consists of 14 residues. CDR1 is SEHNR, CDR2 FQNEAQ, per germline (reference sequence). The V segment lost 1 base and the J segment 6 bases; nucleotides outside the gene matches: 2. CDR3 nucleotides: TGTGCCAGCAGCTTAGGGGGGACAGGGGGCGAGCAGTACTTC. As protein: CASSLGGTGGEQYF.

Remarks on this clone: Within the sample, other DNA sequences also encode this same CDR3. The J gene is TRBJ2-2, the V gene TRBV4-3, with TRBD2 matching over 7 bases. V dropped 0 bases and J dropped 1; count of bases not matched to a gene: 5. From germline, CDR1 is LGHNA and CDR2 YSLEER. The CDR3 runs 17 residues. The CDR3 coding sequence is TGCGCCAGCAGCCAAGATCGGGGCGGGGGGAACACCGGGGAGCTGTTTTTT. Residues: CASSQDRGGGNTGELFF.

The chain recombines TRBV6-2 or TRBV6-3 with TRBJ1-5, with 7 positions matching TRBD1. V gave up 0 bases and J gave up 7 bases; unmatched junction bases: 6. Germline CDR1 MNHEY, CDR2 SVGEGT. This CDR3 spans 15 amino acids. CDR3 amino acids: CASSYSGTVGQPQHF. DNA of the CDR3: TGTGCCAGCAGTTACTCTGGGACAGTTGGCCAGCCCCAGCATTTT.

V gene TRBV7-3 combines with J gene TRBJ2-2; 13 nucleotides align to TRBD2. Germline lookup yields CDR1 SGHTA and CDR2 FQGTGA. The CDR3 contains 18 residues. The junction had 7 bases not matched to a gene; V was cut back by 5 bases and J by 1 base. CDR3 bases: TGTGCCAGCAGCAAAACCGGGACTAGCGGGGTGAACACCGGGGAGCTGTTTTTT. Translation gives CASSKTGTSGVNTGELFF.

This chain connects TRBV7-6 to TRBJ1-3, with 7 bases matching TRBD1. The CDR3 loop spans 16 amino acids. CDR1 and CDR2 from the germline V gene are SGHVS and FNYEAQ. J lost 0 bases, V lost 1 base, and 3 bases had no gene match. The DNA of the CDR3 is TGTGCCAGCAGCTTAGACAGGGGCGCCTCTGGAAACACCATATATTTT. It translates to CASSLDRGASGNTIYF.

The chain links TRBV4-3 to TRBJ2-7, with 7 nucleotides matching TRBD1. V was clipped by 0 bases and J by 1 base; unmatched bases: 3. Germline CDR1 and CDR2: LGHNA and YSLEER. CDR3 length equals 15 residues. Here the CDR3 DNA reads TGCGCCAGCAGCCAAGAAGGGACAGCTTCCTACGAGCAGTACTTC. It codes for CASSQEGTASYEQYF.

This chain links TRBV6-5 with TRBJ2-7; the match to TRBD1 covers 8 bases. The CDR3 loop spans 16 amino acids. The V gene end was trimmed by 0 bases and the J gene end by 5 bases; junction bases not matched to a gene: 9. From germline, CDR1 is MNHEY and CDR2 SVGAGI. Here the CDR3 DNA reads TGTGCCAGCAGTTACTCGAGGCAGGGGGCTGACCACGAGCAGTACTTC. Amino acids: CASSYSRQGADHEQYF.

The rearrangement links TRBV6-2 or TRBV6-3 to TRBJ1-1, with D possibly matching TRBD1 (5 bases). The CDR3 sequence is 16 residues long. Per germline, CDR1 MNHEY and CDR2 SVGEGT. Deletions cut 6 bases from V and 11 bases from J, with 28 bases between. CDR3 nucleotides: TGTGCCAGCAGCAGGACAATCGGGCCGGGCGGGCCTGGGGCTTTCTTT. Translating it yields CASSRTIGPGGPGAFF.

J is TRBJ2-7 and V is TRBV4-1; D not certain. In germline, CDR1 is MGHRA, CDR2 YSYEKL. Trimming shortened V by 4 bases and J by 8 bases, and 18 bases separated the two germline ends. The CDR3 is made up of 14 amino acids. The CDR3 loop reads CASSPVSGSGQQYF. The CDR3 DNA reads as TGCGCCAGCAGCCCCGTGTCAGGCTCCGGGCAGCAGTACTTC.

This chain uses TRBV27 with TRBJ1-6, with 9 bases matching TRBD1. Germline CDR1 is MNHEY and CDR2 is SMNVEV (reference sequence). The CDR3 runs 14 residues. V lost 2 bases and J lost 7; bases outside the gene matches: 0. Here the CDR3 reads CASSLDRGNSPLHF. The CDR3 nucleotides are TGTGCCAGCAGTTTAGACAGGGGGAATTCACCCCTCCACTTT.

The chain links TRBV3-1 (or the pseudogene TRBV3-2) to TRBJ1-2; D call uncertain. Germline CDR1 is LGHDT and CDR2 is YNNKEL (reference sequence). Trimming stripped 1 base from V and 8 bases from J, with 8 bases between. The CDR3 loop spans 12 amino acids. The CDR3 DNA is TGTGCCAGCAGCCAAGGCAGAGGGGGCTACACCTTC. This gives the protein CASSQGRGGYTF.

This rearrangement joins TRBV9 to TRBJ2-1; possibly TRBD1 for D (5 bases). Germline lookup yields CDR1 SGDLS and CDR2 YYNGEE. Trimming pared 0 bases from V and 4 bases from J, leaving 11 bases between. The CDR3 has 15 residues. The CDR3 DNA follows: TGTGCCAGCAGCGTAGCCTCAGGGCCTTACAATGAGCAGTTCTTC. Protein sequence: CASSVASGPYNEQFF.

This clone was seen only once. This chain connects TRBV6-2 or TRBV6-3 to TRBJ1-2; 11 bases map to TRBD1. Germline V gene data show CDR1 as MNHEY and CDR2 as SVGEGT. With 0 bases clipped from V and 3 bases from J, the junction kept 3 bases outside the gene matches. The CDR3 consists of 16 residues. The CDR3 coding sequence is TGTGCCAGCAGTTACTCGCGGACAGGGGGCCACTATGGCTACACCTTC. Translating it yields CASSYSRTGGHYGYTF.

V and J are TRBV19 and TRBJ2-2; D is unclear. The germline V gene encodes CDR1 LNHDA and CDR2 SQIVND (reference sequence). Trimming stripped 3 bases from V and 4 bases from J, with 12 bases between. This CDR3 spans 15 amino acids. CDR3 sequence: CASSIGLDGTGELFF. The CDR3 bases are TGTGCCAGTAGTATTGGCCTAGATGGCACCGGGGAGCTGTTTTTT.

This clone was observed a handful of times. CDR3 coding DNA: TGTGCCAGCAGTCCTTCTGGACAGGTTTCCAATGAGCAGTTCTTC. This codes for CASSPSGQVSNEQFF. This chain joins TRBV28 and TRBJ2-1, with TRBD1 identical over 7 bases. Trimming at V came to 5 bases and at J to 6 bases, leaving 10 bases not matched to a gene. The length of the CDR3 is 15 residues. Germline CDR1 reads MDHEN; CDR2 reads SYDVKM.

Within the sample, this clone is large (0.1 to 1%). The rearrangement joins TRBV4-1 to TRBJ2-5; TRBD2 is a possible D gene (6 bases). CDR1 is MGHRA and CDR2 is YSYEKL in the germline V gene. CDR3 length: 15 residues. V lost 4 bases and J lost 5, with 17 bases in between. The CDR3 DNA reads as TGCGCCAGCAGCCCTCAGTGGGACTCTCGGGAGACCCAGTACTTC. Amino acid sequence: CASSPQWDSRETQYF.

This sequence joins TRBV25-1 and TRBJ1-1; D is ambiguous. V lost 3 bases and J 5 bases, leaving 7 bases between the germline ends. The CDR3 is made up of 12 amino acids. The germline CDR1 and CDR2 sequences are MGHDK and SYGVNS. The chain's CDR3 is CASSEGRTEAFF. The CDR3 DNA follows: TGTGCCAGCAGTGAGGGTAGAACTGAAGCTTTCTTT.

The gene calls are TRBV25-1 and TRBJ1-1, with D tentatively TRBD1 (5 bases). Germline CDR1 and CDR2: MGHDK and SYGVNS. This CDR3 has 13 residues. V dropped 7 bases and J dropped 3 bases, with 12 bases sitting between them. The CDR3 sequence: CASIPGGDTEAFF. The CDR3 DNA sequence: TGTGCCAGCATTCCCGGGGGTGACACTGAAGCTTTCTTT. The whole variable domain, filled in from reference TRBV25-1 and TRBJ1-1, reads EADIYQTPRYLVIGTGKKITLECSQTMGHDKMYWYQQDPGMELHLIHYSYGVNSTEKGDLSSESTVSRIRTEHFPLTLESARPSHTSQYLCASIPGGDTEAFFGQGTRLTVV.

The DNA for the CDR3 is TGTGCCAGCAGGCATCTCAGCGTGAGTGGCTACACCTTC. Protein: CASRHLSVSGYTF. The chain joins TRBV5-8 to TRBJ1-2; D gene ambiguous. The CDR3 runs 13 residues. Trimming removed 5 bases at V and 7 bases at J, with 15 bases between. Germline V gives CDR1 SGHTS, CDR2 YDEGEE.

The genes are TRBV6-2 or TRBV6-3 and TRBJ1-6; the match to TRBD1 covers 10 bases. The germline V gene has CDR1 MNHEY and CDR2 SVGEGT. This CDR3 spans 15 amino acids. Trimming took 2 bases from V and 8 from J; bases not matched to a gene: 3. This chain's CDR3 is CASSYEGQGHSPLHF. The DNA for the CDR3 is TGTGCCAGCAGTTACGAGGGACAGGGGCATTCACCCCTCCACTTT.

This clone showed up just once. This chain links TRBV4-3 with TRBJ1-6; 10 bases agree with TRBD1. The CDR3 is 16 amino acids. Germline CDR1 reads LGHNA; CDR2 reads YSLEER. Trimming cost V 0 bases and J 15 bases; bases outside gene matches: 11. CDR3 bases: TGCGCCAGCAGCCAAGAAGGAACCGGGACAGGGGTGGACCTCCACTTT. Residues: CASSQEGTGTGVDLHF.

CDR3 DNA sequence: TGTGCCAGCAGTGAAGATTCAACCGGAAATGAAAAACTGTTTTTT. The encoded protein is CASSEDSTGNEKLFF. The rearrangement uses TRBV2 and TRBJ1-4; D is uncertain. With 1 base removed from V and 5 bases from J, the gap between germline ends came to 11 bases. Germline CDR1 and CDR2: SNHLY and FYNNEI. CDR3 length: 15 amino acids.

This rearrangement joins TRBV4-2 to TRBJ2-3; 8 bases line up with TRBD1. The CDR3 covers 15 residues. In germline, CDR1 is LGHNA, CDR2 YNFKEQ. Trimming removed 3 bases from V and 4 bases from J; junction bases left unmatched: 6. DNA of the CDR3: TGTGCCAGCAGCCACGGACAGGGTAAGGCAGATACGCAGTATTTT. Protein: CASSHGQGKADTQYF.

This sequence joins TRBV11-2 and TRBJ2-3, with D possibly being TRBD2 (7 bases). The germline V and J ends were trimmed by 0 bases and 0 bases, with 13 bases remaining between them. CDR1 is SGHAT and CDR2 is FQNNGV in the germline V gene. CDR3 size: 17 residues. CDR3 sequence: CASSLEWGGLSTDTQYF. In DNA, the CDR3 is TGTGCCAGCAGCTTAGAGTGGGGGGGCCTTAGCACAGATACGCAGTATTTT.